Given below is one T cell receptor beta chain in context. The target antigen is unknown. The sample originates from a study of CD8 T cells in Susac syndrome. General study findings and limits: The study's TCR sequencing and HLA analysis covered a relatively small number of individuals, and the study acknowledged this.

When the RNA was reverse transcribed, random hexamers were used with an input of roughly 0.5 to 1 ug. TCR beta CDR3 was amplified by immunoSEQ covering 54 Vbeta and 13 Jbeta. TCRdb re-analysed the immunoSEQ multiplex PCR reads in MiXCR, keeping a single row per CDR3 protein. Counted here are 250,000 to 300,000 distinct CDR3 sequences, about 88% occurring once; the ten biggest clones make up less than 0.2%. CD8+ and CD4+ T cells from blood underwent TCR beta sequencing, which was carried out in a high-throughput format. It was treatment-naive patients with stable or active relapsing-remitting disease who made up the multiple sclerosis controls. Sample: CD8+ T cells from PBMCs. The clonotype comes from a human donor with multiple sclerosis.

CDR3 in amino acids: CASSYSGQGDEQYF. For the CDR3, the DNA is TGTGCCAGCAGTTACTCGGGGCAGGGGGACGAGCAGTACTTC. V is TRBV6-5 and J is TRBJ2-7, with 7 bases lining up with TRBD1. Germline V gives CDR1 MNHEY, CDR2 SVGAGI. The CDR3 length is 14 residues. Trimming removed 0 bases from V and 5 bases from J; junction bases left unmatched: 4.